One and the same sample provided the 13 T cell receptor beta chains below, sequenced in a study of blood T cells in healthy people across ages. With a J-beta primer mix and a sample-barcoded 5' primer, a second PCR ran 7 to 11 cycles. MiXCR was run by TCRdb on the 5' RACE reads, yielding one entry per CDR3 protein. The data contain 750,000 to 850,000 distinct CDR3 sequences, 20% to 30% of them singletons. The same sample was also studied in work on T cells of mothers and their children.

The source material was blood. Receptors were obtained from a boy aged 5-17 years in good health.

This clonotype was detected a few times. CDR3 loop: CASSYPRGAGQGPGELFF. For the CDR3, the DNA is TGTGCCAGCAGTTACCCGCGGGGGGCGGGACAGGGCCCCGGGGAGCTGTTTTTT. The rearrangement joins TRBV7-2 to TRBJ2-2; maybe TRBD1 (9 bases). The CDR3 length is 18 residues. The germline V gene has CDR1 SGHTA and CDR2 FQGNSA. V was pared by 6 bases and J by 6 bases, with 26 bases between.

The V call is TRBV20-1, the J call TRBJ1-2, with unresolved D. The CDR3 is made up of 13 amino acids. CDR1 is DFQATT and CDR2 is SNEGSKA in the germline V gene (reference sequence). The CDR3 DNA follows: TGCAGCGGAGTCTGGGCGCCTCCCTATGGCTACACCTTC. This sequence encodes CSGVWAPPYGYTF.

This clonotype was observed a few times. The chain combines TRBV20-1 with TRBJ2-5, with TRBD1 as a possible D gene (5 bases). The DNA end favors TRBJ2-7, so the J call may be wrong. The CDR3 consists of 15 residues. Germline assignment: CDR1 DFQATT and CDR2 SNEGSKA (reference sequence). This CDR3 is CSARGFRVGSYEQYF. The CDR3 coding sequence is TGCAGTGCTAGAGGTTTCAGGGTCGGGTCCTACGAGCAGTACTTC.

This clonotype was picked up a small number of times. The V call is TRBV5-1, the J call TRBJ1-2, with 11 bases matching TRBD1. The CDR3 runs to 15 residues. With 3 bases clipped from V and 8 bases from J, the junction kept 9 bases outside the gene matches. CDR1 and CDR2 from the germline V gene are SGHRS and YFSETQ. The CDR3 coding sequence is TGCGCCAGCAGCTCCGACGGACAGGGGGCCAGGGGCTACACCTTC. Its translation: CASSSDGQGARGYTF.

The chain is built from TRBV28 and TRBJ2-5, with D perhaps TRBD2 (6 bases). CDR1 and CDR2 (germline): MDHEN, SYDVKM. V lost 6 bases and J 1 base, leaving 15 bases between the germline ends. CDR3 length equals 15 residues. The CDR3 DNA follows: TGTGCCAGCAGCCCAGGTAGCGGTTTCCAAGAGACCCAGTACTTC. This gives the protein CASSPGSGFQETQYF.

This clonotype occurred a few times. The chain is built from TRBV9 and TRBJ2-7; TRBD2 might be the D (6 bases). Germline CDR1 and CDR2: SGDLS and YYNGEE. The CDR3 contains 14 residues. V dropped 3 bases and J dropped 2 bases, with 12 bases sitting between them. The CDR3 protein is CASSGGTETYEQYF. DNA for the CDR3: TGTGCCAGCAGCGGCGGGACGGAGACCTACGAGCAGTACTTC. The variable domain in full, completed from reference TRBV9 and TRBJ2-7, reads DSGVTQTPKHLITATGQRVTLRCSPRSGDLSVYWYQQSLDQGLQFLIQYYNGEERAKGNILERFSAQQFPDLHSELNLSSLELGDSALYFCASSGGTETYEQYFGPGTRLTVT.

The chain joins TRBV3-1 to TRBJ2-3, with 12 bases identical to TRBD2. The CDR3 has 18 residues. Germline values: CDR1 LGHDT, CDR2 YNNKEL (reference sequence). V shed 4 bases, J shed 5 bases, and the junction held 13 bases outside the gene matches. The CDR3 loop is CASSPRTSGDGPRDTQYF. The CDR3 DNA is TGTGCCAGCAGCCCCCGGACTAGCGGGGACGGCCCCCGAGATACGCAGTATTTT.

This clonotype has a handful of counts. The chain has TRBV7-2 and TRBJ2-7, with D maybe TRBD2 (5 bases). The V gene's germline CDR1 is SGHTA and CDR2 FQGNSA. V was pared by 2 bases and J by 6 bases, with 17 bases between. This CDR3 has 15 residues. CDR3 in amino acids: CASSLSDFLQVEQYF. The CDR3 DNA follows: TGTGCCAGCAGCTTATCGGACTTCCTCCAAGTCGAGCAGTACTTC.

The rearrangement uses TRBV20-1 and TRBJ1-4; D is undetermined. CDR1 and CDR2 from the germline V gene are DFQATT and SNEGSKA (reference sequence). V gave up 3 bases and J gave up 1 base, with 9 bases separating them. This CDR3 comprises 14 residues. CDR3 bases: TGCAGTGCTAGGGGGTACAGAACTAATGAAAAACTGTTTTTT. Its protein product is CSARGYRTNEKLFF.

This clonotype occurred a few times. This chain joins TRBV24-1 and TRBJ2-1, with D possibly being TRBD1 (5 bases). The CDR3 loop spans 16 amino acids. Trimming stripped 2 bases from V and 7 bases from J, with 17 bases between. Germline V lookup: CDR1 KGHDR, CDR2 SFDVKD. CDR3 nucleotides: TGTGCCACCAGTGATTCTGGGGCAGGGTTGGAAAATGAGCAGTTCTTC. Translating gives CATSDSGAGLENEQFF.

The V call is TRBV20-1, the J call TRBJ2-7, with D possibly being TRBD2 (6 bases). CDR3 length: 12 residues. Deletions cut 3 bases from V and 3 bases from J, with 9 bases between. The germline gives CDR1 DFQATT, CDR2 SNEGSKA (reference sequence). For the CDR3, the DNA is TGCAGTGCTAGTTCCGGGGGCTACGAGCAGTACTTC. The encoded protein is CSASSGGYEQYF.

The chain couples TRBV6-6 to TRBJ2-1; D is undetermined. Trimming stripped 0 bases from V and 7 bases from J, with 7 bases between. The CDR3 spans 13 residues. Germline V gene data show CDR1 as MNHNY and CDR2 as SVGAGI (reference sequence). CDR3 sequence: CASSYSNGNEQFF. As DNA, the CDR3 is TGTGCCAGCAGTTACTCAAACGGTAATGAGCAGTTCTTC.

This clonotype has a handful of counts. This chain uses TRBV5-1 with TRBJ1-1, with D possibly matching TRBD1 (5 bases). The CDR3 consists of 14 residues. V gave up 4 bases and J gave up 4 bases, with 14 bases separating them. Germline CDR1 SGHRS, CDR2 YFSETQ. The CDR3, as DNA: TGCGCCAGCAGCCCCGGGGGGGGAATCACTGAAGCTTTCTTT. It encodes CASSPGGGITEAFF.